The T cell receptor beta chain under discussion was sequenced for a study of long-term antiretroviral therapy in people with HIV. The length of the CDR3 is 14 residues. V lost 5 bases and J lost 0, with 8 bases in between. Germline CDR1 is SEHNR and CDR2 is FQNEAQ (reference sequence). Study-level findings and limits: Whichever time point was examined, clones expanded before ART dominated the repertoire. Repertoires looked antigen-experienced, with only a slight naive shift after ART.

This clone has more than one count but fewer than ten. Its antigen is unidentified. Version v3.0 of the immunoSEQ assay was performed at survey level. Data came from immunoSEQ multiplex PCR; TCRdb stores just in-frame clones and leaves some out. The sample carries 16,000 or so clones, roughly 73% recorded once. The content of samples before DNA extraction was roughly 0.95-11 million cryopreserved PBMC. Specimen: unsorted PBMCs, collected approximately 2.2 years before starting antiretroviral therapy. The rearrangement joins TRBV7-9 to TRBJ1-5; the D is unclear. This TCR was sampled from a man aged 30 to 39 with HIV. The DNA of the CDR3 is TGTGCCAGCAGCCCGAAACTTAGCAATCAGCCCCAGCATTTT. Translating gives CASSPKLSNQPQHF.